This T cell receptor beta chain appears in the sequencing data of a study of neurological immune-mediated disorders. Via MiXCR, TCRdb re-called the 5' RACE reads, giving one row per CDR3 protein. Here the sample spans 90,000 to 100,000 distinct CDR3 sequences, 3% to 4.5% being singletons. V lost 1 base and J 2 bases, leaving 5 bases between the germline ends. Germline loops: CDR1 SEHNR, CDR2 FQNEAQ (reference sequence). This CDR3 is built from 13 residues. Study observations and caveats: Phylogenetic grouping placed 18 of 34 multiple sclerosis patients' repertoires in one related-CDR3 cluster, a possible signature.

This clonotype was seen at least ten times. What it recognizes is unknown. The chain joins TRBV7-9 to TRBJ1-2; no definite D call. Sequencing was carried out using PBMCs. This receptor was identified in a young woman with multiple sclerosis. The CDR3: CASSLVENYGYTF. As DNA, the CDR3 is TGTGCCAGCAGCTTAGTCGAAAACTATGGCTACACCTTC.